These 8 T cell receptor beta chains share one sample of origin, sequenced in a study of blood T cell repertoires in COVID-19 (dated by TCRdb to about 2020). The library came from the immunoSEQ multiplex PCR assay. Entries here come from immuneACCESS through TCRdb and include only in-frame sequences with V and J called. Some clones fail to appear in such tables; in the studies checked, an unresolved V gene covers under half of the shortfall, and the cause of the remainder is unknown. Within this sample are a few hundred thousand clones, with 80% to 90% of them counted one time only. The ten largest clones add up to under 2.5% of the sample. The source material was PBMCs or T cells enriched from blood (not recorded which). These receptors all stem from a man under 40 who had recovered from COVID-19.

The DNA for the CDR3 is TGTGCCAGCAGCCAAGAGCCTTACAGGGTGAACACTGAAGCTTTCTTT. Its protein is CASSQEPYRVNTEAFF. The rearrangement links TRBV14 to TRBJ1-1; D may be TRBD1 (6 bases). This CDR3 is 16 amino acids long. The germline gives CDR1 SGHDN, CDR2 FVKESK. V lost 0 bases and J lost 0, with 11 bases in between.

The chain is built from TRBV11-2 and TRBJ2-5; 9 nucleotides match TRBD2. The CDR3 consists of 14 residues. V was clipped by 3 bases and J by 2 bases; unmatched bases: 1. Germline lookup yields CDR1 SGHAT and CDR2 FQNNGV. CDR3 DNA: TGTGCCAGCAGCTTCCTAGCGGGGCAAGAGACCCAGTACTTC. This sequence encodes CASSFLAGQETQYF. Drawing the rest from reference TRBV11-2 and TRBJ2-5, the complete variable domain is EAGVAQSPRYKIIEKRQSVAFWCNPISGHATLYWYQQILGQGPKLLIQFQNNGVVDDSQLPKDRFSAERLKGVDSTLKIQPAKLEDSAVYLCASSFLAGQETQYFGPGTRLLVL.

This rearrangement joins TRBV6-5 to TRBJ2-7; 8 bases align to TRBD1. Per the germline V gene, CDR1 is MNHEY and CDR2 is SVGAGI. Trimming at V came to 6 bases and at J to 3 bases, leaving 4 bases not matched to a gene. This CDR3 is 13 amino acids long. CDR3 DNA sequence: TGTGCCAGCAGAGGGACAGGTTTCTACGAGCAGTACTTC. Protein product: CASRGTGFYEQYF.

Concerning this clone: At one end the junction does not follow the germline gene, possibly because of a read error. CDR3 DNA: TGTGCCACCAGCAGAGAATCCGGACGGGGTCGTAATCAAAAACTGTTTTTT. It codes for CATSRESGRGRNQKLFF. The V call is TRBV15, the J call TRBJ1-4; D remains ambiguous. The germline gives CDR1 LNHNV, CDR2 YYDKDF (reference sequence). The CDR3 is made up of 17 amino acids. Full variable domain (remainder filled in from reference TRBV15 and TRBJ1-4): DAMVIQNPRYQVTQFGKPVTLSCSQTLNHNVMYWYQQKSSQAPKLLFHYYDKDFNNEADTPDNFQSRRPNTSFCFLDIRSPGLGDTAMYLCATSRESGRGRNQKLFFGSGTQLSVL.

This sequence joins TRBV7-2 and TRBJ2-3; 7 nucleotides match TRBD1. Germline lookup yields CDR1 SGHTA and CDR2 FQGNSA. Trimming at V came to 1 base and at J to 5 bases, leaving 9 bases not matched to a gene. There are 16 residues in the CDR3. The CDR3 DNA reads TGTGCCAGCAGCTTAGAACAACGAGGGGGCCAAGATACGCAGTATTTT. As protein: CASSLEQRGGQDTQYF.

The genes are TRBV7-2 and TRBJ2-3; the D gene is possibly TRBD2 (5 bases). The germline V gene has CDR1 SGHTA and CDR2 FQGNSA. V lost 4 bases and J 1 base, leaving 9 bases between the germline ends. This CDR3 is built from 14 residues. The CDR3 nucleotides read TGTGCCAGCAGCTCCCGGACTCGCACAGATACGCAGTATTTT. It yields the protein CASSSRTRTDTQYF.

V gene TRBV9 combines with J gene TRBJ2-6; possibly TRBD2 for D (6 bases). CDR1 and CDR2 from the germline V gene are SGDLS and YYNGEE. V shed 4 bases and J shed 0 bases, with 17 bases lying between them. The CDR3 extends over 18 amino acids. CDR3 region: CASSKTGTGNSGANVLTF. Written as DNA, the CDR3 is TGTGCCAGCAGCAAGACCGGGACTGGCAACTCTGGGGCCAACGTCCTGACTTTC.

CDR3 in DNA: TGTGCCAGCAGCTTGACAGGAACGAACACCGGGGAGCTGTTTTTT. It encodes CASSLTGTNTGELFF. The gene calls are TRBV5-5 and TRBJ2-2, with D perhaps matching TRBD1 (5 bases). Germline V CDR1 and CDR2: SGHKS, YYEKEE (reference sequence). Between the trimmed V and J ends, which lost 1 base and 0 bases, there was a span of 7 bases. CDR3 length: 15 residues.